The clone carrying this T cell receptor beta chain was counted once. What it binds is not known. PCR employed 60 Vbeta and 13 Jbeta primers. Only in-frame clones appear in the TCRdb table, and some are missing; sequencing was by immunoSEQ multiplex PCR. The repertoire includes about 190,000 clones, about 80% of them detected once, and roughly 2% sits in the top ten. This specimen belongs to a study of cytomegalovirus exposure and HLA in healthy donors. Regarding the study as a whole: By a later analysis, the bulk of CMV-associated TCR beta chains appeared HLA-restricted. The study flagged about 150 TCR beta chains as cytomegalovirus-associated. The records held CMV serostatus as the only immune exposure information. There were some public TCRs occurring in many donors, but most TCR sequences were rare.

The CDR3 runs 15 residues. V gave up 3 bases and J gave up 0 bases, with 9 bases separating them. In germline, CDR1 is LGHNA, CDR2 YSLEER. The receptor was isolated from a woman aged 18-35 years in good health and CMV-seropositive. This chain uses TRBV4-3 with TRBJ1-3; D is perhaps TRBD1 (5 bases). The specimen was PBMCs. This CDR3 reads CASSQGRVSGNTIYF. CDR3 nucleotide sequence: TGCGCCAGCAGCCAGGGCAGGGTCTCTGGAAACACCATATATTTT.